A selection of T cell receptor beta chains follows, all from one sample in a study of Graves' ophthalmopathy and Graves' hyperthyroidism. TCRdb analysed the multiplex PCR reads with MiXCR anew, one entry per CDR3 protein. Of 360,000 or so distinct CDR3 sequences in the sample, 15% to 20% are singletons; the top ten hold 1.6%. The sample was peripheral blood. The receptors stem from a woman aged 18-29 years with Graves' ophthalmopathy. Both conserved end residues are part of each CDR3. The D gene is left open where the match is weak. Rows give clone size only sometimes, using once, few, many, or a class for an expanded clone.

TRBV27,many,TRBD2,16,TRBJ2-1,CASSLRLAGVIVEQFF,TGTGCCAGCAGTTTACGTCTAGCGGGAGTTATCGTTGAGCAGTTCTTC
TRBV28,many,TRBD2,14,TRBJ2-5,CASDVPGGRETQYF,TGTGCCAGCGACGTGCCGGGAGGGAGGGAGACCCAGTACTTC
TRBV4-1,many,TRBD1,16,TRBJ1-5,CASSQDPGTGYQPQHF,TGCGCCAGCAGCCAAGATCCTGGGACAGGGTATCAGCCCCAGCATTTT
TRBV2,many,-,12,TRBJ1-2,CASSEAGRGYTF,TGTGCCAGCAGTGAAGCCGGACGTGGCTACACCTTC
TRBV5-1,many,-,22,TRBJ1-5,CASSIPGSLYCGGPDVYLPQHF,TGCGCCAGCAGCATACCGGGTTCCCTGTACTGCGGTGGCCCTGACGTATATTTGCCCCAGCATTTT
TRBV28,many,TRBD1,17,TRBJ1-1,CASTRFRDRGQNTEAFF,TGTGCCAGCACCCGCTTCCGGGACAGGGGACAGAACACTGAAGCTTTCTTT
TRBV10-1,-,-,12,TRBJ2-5,CATSTGRETQYF,TGCGCCACCAGCACAGGCCGGGAGACCCAGTACTTC
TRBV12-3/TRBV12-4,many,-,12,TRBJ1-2,CASSLGEYGYTF,TGTGCCAGCAGTTTAGGGGAATATGGCTACACCTTC
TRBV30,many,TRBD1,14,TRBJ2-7,CAWSRLTGGDRRYF,TGTGCCTGGAGCCGACTTACAGGGGGCGACCGCCGGTACTTC
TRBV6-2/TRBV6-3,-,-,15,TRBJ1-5,CASSSDRISNQPQHF,TGTGCCAGCAGTTCGGACAGAATTAGCAATCAGCCCCAGCATTTT
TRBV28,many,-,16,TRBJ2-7,CASSSPGEVFAYEQYF,TGTGCCAGCAGTTCTCCAGGGGAAGTCTTTGCCTACGAGCAGTACTTC
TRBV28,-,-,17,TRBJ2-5,CASSLARGGESQETQYF,TGTGCCAGCAGTTTGGCGAGGGGCGGAGAAAGCCAAGAGACCCAGTACTTC
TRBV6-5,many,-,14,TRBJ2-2,CASSFSQDTGELFF,TGTGCCAGCAGTTTTTCCCAGGACACCGGGGAGCTGTTTTTT
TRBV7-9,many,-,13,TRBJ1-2,CASRDGARYGYTF,TGTGCCAGCAGGGACGGGGCCCGCTATGGCTACACCTTC
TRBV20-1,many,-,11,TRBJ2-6,CSAPLTNVLTF,TGCAGTGCTCCCCTGACCAACGTCCTGACTTTC
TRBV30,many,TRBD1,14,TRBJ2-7,CAWSAGTDPYEQYF,TGTGCCTGGAGTGCCGGGACAGACCCCTACGAGCAGTACTTC
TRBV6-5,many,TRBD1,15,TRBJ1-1,CASSYQTGAGTEAFF,TGTGCCAGCAGTTATCAGACAGGGGCGGGCACTGAAGCTTTCTTT
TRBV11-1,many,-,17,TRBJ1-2,CASSFTGMVGSDYGYTF,TGTGCCAGCAGCTTTACAGGGATGGTAGGGTCCGACTATGGCTACACCTTC
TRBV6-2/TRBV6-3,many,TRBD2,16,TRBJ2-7,CASSYGTSGSFREQYF,TGTGCCAGCAGTTACGGGACTAGCGGGAGTTTCCGGGAGCAGTACTTC
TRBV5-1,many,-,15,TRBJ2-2,CASSLDGPDTGELFF,TGCGCCAGCAGCTTGGATGGGCCGGACACCGGGGAGCTGTTTTTT
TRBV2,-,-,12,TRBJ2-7,CASPRTAYEQYF,TGTGCCAGCCCCAGGACAGCTTACGAGCAGTACTTC
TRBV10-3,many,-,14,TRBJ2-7,CAISEWDNSYEQYF,TGTGCCATCAGTGAATGGGACAACTCCTACGAGCAGTACTTC
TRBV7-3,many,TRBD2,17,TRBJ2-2,CASSSVASGRRIGELFF,TGTGCCAGCAGCTCCGTCGCTAGCGGGAGAAGGATCGGGGAGCTGTTTTTT
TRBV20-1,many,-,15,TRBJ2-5,CSASGLYGVEETQYF,TGCAGTGCTAGTGGACTTTATGGGGTCGAGGAGACCCAGTACTTC
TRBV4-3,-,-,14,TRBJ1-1,CASSPIAGTTEAFF,TGCGCCAGCAGCCCCATCGCAGGGACCACTGAAGCTTTCTTT
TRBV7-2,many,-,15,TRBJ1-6,CASSLGPYGNSPLHF,TGTGCCAGCAGCCTGGGACCTTACGGGAATTCACCCCTCCACTTT
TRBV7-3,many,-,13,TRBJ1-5,CASSLNWNAPQHF,TGTGCCAGCAGCTTAAATTGGAATGCGCCCCAGCATTTT
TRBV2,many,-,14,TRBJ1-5,CASSEDSLGEPQHF,TGTGCCAGCAGCGAGGACAGCCTAGGGGAGCCCCAGCATTTT
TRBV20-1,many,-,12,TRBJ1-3,CSASGTGNTIYF,TGCAGTGCTAGCGGGACGGGAAACACCATATATTTT
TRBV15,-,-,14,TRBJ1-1,CATSREATNTEAFF,TGTGCCACCAGCAGAGAGGCGACGAACACTGAAGCTTTCTTT
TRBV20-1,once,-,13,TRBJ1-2,CSQSEAGTYGYTF,TGCAGCCAATCCGAGGCGGGGACCTATGGCTACACCTTC
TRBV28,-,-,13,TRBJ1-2,CASSLGERGSYTF,TGTGCCAGCAGTTTAGGGGAACGGGGTAGCTACACCTTC
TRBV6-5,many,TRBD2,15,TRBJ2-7,CASRPSGESSYEQYF,TGTGCCAGCAGGCCGAGCGGGGAGAGCTCCTACGAGCAGTACTTC
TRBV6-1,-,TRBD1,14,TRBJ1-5,CASRLRGGAEPQHF,TGTGCCAGCAGGCTTAGAGGGGGCGCGGAGCCCCAGCATTTT
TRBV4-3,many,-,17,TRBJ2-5,CASSQDLRDGSGETQYF,TGCGCCAGCAGCCAAGATCTTCGGGACGGCTCGGGGGAGACCCAGTACTTC
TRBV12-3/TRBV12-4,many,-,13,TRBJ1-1,CASSLGRPAEAFF,TGTGCCAGCAGTTTAGGTCGGCCTGCTGAAGCTTTCTTT
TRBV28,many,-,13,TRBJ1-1,CASSVTGFTEAFF,TGTGCCAGCAGTGTAACAGGATTCACTGAAGCTTTCTTT
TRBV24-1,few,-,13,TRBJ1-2,CATSDGAPYGYTF,TGTGCCACCAGTGATGGGGCCCCTTATGGCTACACCTTC
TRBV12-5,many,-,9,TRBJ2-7,CASGLWKYF,TGTGCTAGTGGTTTGTGGAAGTACTTC
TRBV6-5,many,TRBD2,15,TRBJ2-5,CASSLTSGGGKTQYF,TGTGCCAGCAGTTTGACTAGCGGGGGGGGAAAGACCCAGTACTTC
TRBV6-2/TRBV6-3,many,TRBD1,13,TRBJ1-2,CASSTRQGIGYTF,TGTGCCAGCAGCACCAGACAGGGGATCGGCTACACCTTC
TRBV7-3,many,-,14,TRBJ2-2,CASSYTGNTGELFF,TGTGCCAGCAGCTATACAGGGAACACCGGGGAGCTGTTTTTT
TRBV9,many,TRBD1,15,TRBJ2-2,CASSAGGLSTGELFF,TGTGCCAGCAGCGCAGGGGGCTTAAGCACCGGGGAGCTGTTTTTT
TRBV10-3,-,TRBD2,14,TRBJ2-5,CAISAGLALETQYF,TGTGCCATCAGCGCTGGACTAGCGTTGGAGACCCAGTACTTC
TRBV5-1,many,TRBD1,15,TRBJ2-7,CASSLRTGGDYEQYF,TGCGCCAGCAGCCTAAGGACAGGGGGGGACTACGAGCAGTACTTC
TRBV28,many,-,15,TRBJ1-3,CASSTLGVSGNTIYF,TGTGCCAGCAGTACGTTGGGGGTTTCTGGAAACACCATATATTTT
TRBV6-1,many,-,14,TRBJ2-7,CASSEGRLGYEQYF,TGTGCCAGCAGTGAAGGGCGGCTAGGCTACGAGCAGTACTTC
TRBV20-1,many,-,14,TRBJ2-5,CSARALGAQETQYF,TGCAGTGCTAGAGCCCTCGGGGCCCAAGAGACCCAGTACTTC
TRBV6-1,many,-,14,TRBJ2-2,CASRGLGDTGELFF,TGTGCCAGCAGGGGCCTAGGGGACACCGGGGAGCTGTTTTTT
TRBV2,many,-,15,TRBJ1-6,CASRAVRGLNSPLHF,TGTGCCAGCAGGGCCGTTAGGGGTCTAAATTCACCCCTCCACTTT